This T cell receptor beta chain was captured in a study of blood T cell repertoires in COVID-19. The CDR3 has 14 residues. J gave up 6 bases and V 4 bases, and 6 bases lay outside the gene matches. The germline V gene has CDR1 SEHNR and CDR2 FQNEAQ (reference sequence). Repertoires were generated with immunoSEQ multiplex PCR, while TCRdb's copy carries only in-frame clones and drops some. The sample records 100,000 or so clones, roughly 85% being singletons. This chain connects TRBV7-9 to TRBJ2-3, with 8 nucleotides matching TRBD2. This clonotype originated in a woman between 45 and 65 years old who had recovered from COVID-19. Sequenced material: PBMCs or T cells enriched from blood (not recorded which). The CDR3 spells CASSSTGGLDTQYF. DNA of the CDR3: TGTGCCAGCAGCTCCACGGGGGGGCTTGATACGCAGTATTTT. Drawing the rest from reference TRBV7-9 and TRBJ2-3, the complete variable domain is DTGVSQNPRHKITKRGQNVTFRCDPISEHNRLYWYRQTLGQGPEFLTYFQNEAQLEKSRLLSDRFSAERPKGSFSTLEIQRTEQGDSAMYLCASSSTGGLDTQYFGPGTRLTVL.